These 27 T cell receptor beta chains share one sample of origin, sequenced in a study of blood T cell repertoires in COVID-19. TCRdb keeps only in-frame clones here, not all; method: immunoSEQ multiplex PCR. The sample has a few hundred thousand clones, around 87% seen once. The sequenced sample was peripheral blood. These receptors were collected from a human donor in a cohort sampled during active COVID-19.

The chain couples TRBV7-9 to TRBJ2-2; 10 positions agree with TRBD1. The CDR3 length is 16 residues. Germline CDR1 reads SEHNR; CDR2 reads FQNEAQ (reference sequence). With 5 bases clipped from V and 6 bases from J, the junction kept 9 bases outside the gene matches. CDR3 residues: CASSLRQGASPGELFF. The CDR3 DNA sequence: TGTGCCAGCAGCCTCAGACAGGGGGCTTCTCCCGGGGAGCTGTTTTTT.

This chain links TRBV5-1 with TRBJ1-2; a weak D match, TRBD1 (5 bases). Germline values: CDR1 SGHRS, CDR2 YFSETQ. The ends were cut back, 0 bases at V and 4 bases at J, with 13 bases in the middle. The CDR3 spans 15 residues. The CDR3 region is CASSLVGLGVYGYTF. The CDR3 coding sequence is TGCGCCAGCAGCTTGGTGGGATTAGGGGTCTATGGCTACACCTTC.

The chain links TRBV19 to TRBJ1-2, with 7 bases identical to TRBD1. The length of the CDR3 is 13 residues. Per germline, CDR1 LNHDA and CDR2 SQIVND (reference sequence). The V gene end was trimmed by 11 bases and the J gene end by 6 bases; junction bases not matched to a gene: 12. The CDR3 loop reads CAVSPGGENGYTF. CDR3 sequence (DNA): TGTGCCGTATCACCAGGGGGAGAGAATGGCTACACCTTC. Full variable domain (remainder filled in from reference TRBV19 and TRBJ1-2): DGGITQSPKYLFRKEGQNVTLSCEQNLNHDAMYWYRQDPGQGLRLIYYSQIVNDFQKGDIAEGYSVSREKKESFPLTVTSAQKNPTAFYLCAVSPGGENGYTFGSGTRLTVV.

The V and J genes are TRBV10-3 and TRBJ1-3; 9 bases map to TRBD1. V trimming: 4 bases; J trimming: 1 base; junction bases outside the gene matches: 2. The CDR3 sequence is 15 residues long. The germline V gene has CDR1 ENHRY and CDR2 SYGVKD. CDR3 sequence reads: CAISGQGVSGNTIYF. The CDR3 DNA reads as TGTGCCATCAGTGGACAGGGGGTTTCTGGAAACACCATATATTTT.

This clone was found many times. The chain links TRBV7-9 to TRBJ1-4; D remains ambiguous. V lost 5 bases, J lost 3 bases, and 19 bases lay in between. Germline V lookup: CDR1 SEHNR, CDR2 FQNEAQ (reference sequence). The CDR3 runs to 17 residues. The CDR3 spells CASSHVGLQRSNEKLFF. The CDR3 region has the DNA TGTGCCAGCAGCCACGTCGGACTACAGCGCTCTAATGAAAAACTGTTTTTT. Filled out from reference TRBV7-9 and TRBJ1-4, the complete variable domain reads DTGVSQNPRHKITKRGQNVTFRCDPISEHNRLYWYRQTLGQGPEFLTYFQNEAQLEKSRLLSDRFSAERPKGSFSTLEIQRTEQGDSAMYLCASSHVGLQRSNEKLFFGSGTQLSVL.

This chain uses TRBV9 with TRBJ1-1, with a tentative D call TRBD1 (6 bases). The CDR3 runs to 14 residues. The germline CDR1 and CDR2 sequences are SGDLS and YYNGEE. Trimming removed 0 bases at V and 2 bases at J, with 8 bases between. CDR3 region: CASSVVQGNTEAFF. CDR3 in DNA: TGTGCCAGCAGCGTAGTACAGGGTAACACTGAAGCTTTCTTT.

The chain recombines TRBV2 with TRBJ2-5, with a tentative D call TRBD2 (5 bases). Germline V gives CDR1 SNHLY, CDR2 FYNNEI. The CDR3 length is 13 residues. V was cut by 4 bases and J by 1 base, with 7 bases left in between. This CDR3 reads CASSGEFQETQYF. DNA for the CDR3: TGTGCCAGCAGTGGGGAGTTCCAAGAGACCCAGTACTTC.

The chain recombines TRBV24-1 with TRBJ2-5, with a possible D match to TRBD1 (6 bases). Germline assignment: CDR1 KGHDR and CDR2 SFDVKD. Trimming left V 3 bases short and J 2 bases short, with 12 bases between. CDR3 size: 15 residues. CDR3 protein: CATSDTGTLQETQYF. The DNA for the CDR3 is TGTGCCACCAGTGATACCGGGACATTACAAGAGACCCAGTACTTC.

The chain uses TRBV11-2 and TRBJ2-5; 8 bases line up with TRBD2. The CDR3 length is 16 residues. V was clipped by 3 bases and J by 1 base; unmatched bases: 7. Per germline, CDR1 SGHAT and CDR2 FQNNGV. In DNA, the CDR3 is TGTGCCAGCAGCTTCGGAAGCGGGAGTGGCCAAGAGACCCAGTACTTC. Its protein product is CASSFGSGSGQETQYF.

The chain combines TRBV5-1 with TRBJ2-7, with 8 nucleotides matching TRBD1. V trimming: 4 bases; J trimming: 7 bases; junction bases outside the gene matches: 10. CDR1 SGHRS and CDR2 YFSETQ come from the germline V gene. The length of the CDR3 is 14 residues. In DNA, the CDR3 is TGCGCCAGCAGCGTTCCGGGACAGGCCACAGAGCAGTACTTC. This codes for CASSVPGQATEQYF.

V and J are TRBV19 and TRBJ1-5; a possible D gene is TRBD1 (5 bases). Trimming took off 6 bases at V and 4 bases at J, with 13 bases between the two ends. The length of the CDR3 is 14 residues. Germline values: CDR1 LNHDA, CDR2 SQIVND (reference sequence). The CDR3 DNA sequence: TGTGCCAGTAGGGGGGGAGCGGGGAATCAGCCCCAGCATTTT. It codes for CASRGGAGNQPQHF.

This sequence joins TRBV10-3 and TRBJ2-5; weak D call: TRBD2 (6 bases). Germline V CDR1 and CDR2: ENHRY, SYGVKD. The CDR3 length is 16 residues. V lost 5 bases, J lost 0 bases, and 16 bases lay in between. The CDR3 sequence: CAISSVSGVYQETQYF. The CDR3 region has the DNA TGTGCCATCAGTTCCGTTAGCGGAGTGTACCAAGAGACCCAGTACTTC.

The chain links TRBV6-2 or TRBV6-3 to TRBJ2-7; possibly TRBD1 for D (6 bases). V was trimmed by 5 bases and J by 5 bases, leaving 16 bases between them. Germline lookup yields CDR1 MNHEY and CDR2 SVGEGT. CDR3 size: 14 residues. DNA for the CDR3: TGTGCCAGCAGTCTTTGGACAGCCGCCCACGAGCAGTACTTC. Its translation: CASSLWTAAHEQYF.

This clone has a single count. The V and J genes are TRBV7-8 and TRBJ2-7; TRBD2 matches 9 bases. Unmatched junction bases numbered 15, after V lost 3 bases and J lost 0 bases. CDR3 length: 19 amino acids. In germline, CDR1 is SGHVS, CDR2 FQNEAQ. The CDR3 region is CASSFAGLAAMPSSYEQYF. DNA for the CDR3: TGTGCCAGCAGCTTTGCGGGACTAGCCGCTATGCCTTCCTCCTACGAGCAGTACTTC.

V usage is TRBV5-8 and J usage is TRBJ1-5; the D gene is possibly TRBD1 (5 bases). The germline V and J ends were trimmed by 5 bases and 7 bases, with 13 bases remaining between them. This CDR3 spans 13 amino acids. Germline V gene lookup returns CDR1 SGHTS and CDR2 YDEGEE. As DNA, the CDR3 is TGTGCCAGCAGTTCAGGGTCCCGGCAGCCCCAGCATTTT. This gives the protein CASSSGSRQPQHF.

A few counts support this clone. The chain couples TRBV18 to TRBJ2-7, with 7 bases lining up with TRBD1. This CDR3 region has 12 residues. Germline-derived CDR1 and CDR2 are KGHSH and LQKENI. V shed 3 bases, J shed 6 bases, and the junction held 2 bases outside the gene matches. CDR3 sequence: CASSPGTVEQYF. As DNA, the CDR3 is TGTGCCAGCTCACCCGGGACAGTCGAGCAGTACTTC. Full variable domain (missing parts from reference TRBV18 and TRBJ2-7): NAGVMQNPRHLVRRRGQEARLRCSPMKGHSHVYWYRQLPEEGLKFMVYLQKENIIDESGMPKERFSAEFPKEGPSILRIQQVVRGDSAAYFCASSPGTVEQYFGPGTRLTVT.

The V gene is TRBV25-1, the J gene TRBJ2-2; 11 positions agree with TRBD2. V shed 4 bases, J shed 6 bases, and the junction held 4 bases outside the gene matches. Germline values: CDR1 MGHDK, CDR2 SYGVNS. This CDR3 region has 15 residues. CDR3 loop: CASSGTSGLSGELFF. The DNA for the CDR3 is TGTGCCAGCAGTGGGACTAGCGGGTTGTCCGGGGAGCTGTTTTTT.

The rearrangement uses TRBV3-1 (or the pseudogene TRBV3-2) and TRBJ2-2; D unclear. CDR1 and CDR2 from the germline V gene are LGHDT and YNNKEL (reference sequence). This CDR3 has 15 amino acids. Trimming removed 1 base from V and 0 bases from J, with 6 bases in between. The CDR3 sequence: CASSQGPTNTGELFF. The CDR3 region has the DNA TGTGCCAGCAGCCAAGGGCCGACGAACACCGGGGAGCTGTTTTTT.

V gene TRBV11-2 combines with J gene TRBJ2-7; D is unresolved. The CDR3 is 14 residues long. Germline values: CDR1 SGHAT, CDR2 FQNNGV. Between the trimmed V and J ends, which lost 5 bases and 2 bases, there was a span of 13 bases. CDR3 sequence (DNA): TGTGCCAGCAGCCCCACCCTGCTAGCCTACGAGCAGTACTTC. Protein: CASSPTLLAYEQYF. The full variable domain, completed using reference TRBV11-2 and TRBJ2-7, is EAGVAQSPRYKIIEKRQSVAFWCNPISGHATLYWYQQILGQGPKLLIQFQNNGVVDDSQLPKDRFSAERLKGVDSTLKIQPAKLEDSAVYLCASSPTLLAYEQYFGPGTRLTVT.

The chain carries TRBV29-1 and TRBJ1-1; D perhaps matches TRBD1 (5 bases). The V gene's germline CDR1 is SQVTM and CDR2 ANQGSEA. V gave up 6 bases and J gave up 5 bases, with 16 bases separating them. This CDR3 region has 13 residues. The CDR3 DNA follows: TGCAGCGTACCGTCCAGGGTTGGAACTGAAGCTTTCTTT. Amino acids: CSVPSRVGTEAFF.

V is TRBV6-5 and J is TRBJ1-1, with D tentatively TRBD1 (6 bases). Germline CDR1 is MNHEY and CDR2 is SVGAGI. The V and J ends lost 9 bases and 0 bases respectively, with 14 bases between them. The CDR3 totals 14 residues. The CDR3 spells CASTNQGMNTEAFF. The DNA for the CDR3 is TGTGCCAGTACGAACCAGGGGATGAACACTGAAGCTTTCTTT.

This clone came up a few times. Other DNA sequences in this sample translate to the same CDR3. The gene calls are TRBV28 and TRBJ2-7, with D perhaps matching TRBD1 (5 bases). Deletions cut 2 bases from V and 2 bases from J, with 7 bases between. This CDR3 spans 13 amino acids. Germline V gene sequence: CDR1 MDHEN, CDR2 SYDVKM. Here the CDR3 reads CASSLQGPYEQYF. CDR3 in DNA: TGTGCCAGCAGTTTACAGGGTCCCTACGAGCAGTACTTC.

This chain uses TRBV9 with TRBJ2-7; 11 bases are shared with TRBD2. The CDR3 covers 14 residues. Germline trimming cut 2 bases from V and 6 bases from J; bases unmatched to any gene: 4. Per germline, CDR1 SGDLS and CDR2 YYNGEE. DNA for the CDR3: TGTGCCAGCAGCGTTAGCGGGGGGGCCGGCGAGCAGTACTTC. Translating it yields CASSVSGGAGEQYF.

The chain recombines TRBV5-1 with TRBJ2-1, with TRBD1 identical over 9 bases. CDR3 length equals 15 residues. V dropped 2 bases and J dropped 2; count of bases not matched to a gene: 2. Germline V lookup: CDR1 SGHRS, CDR2 YFSETQ. CDR3 sequence: CASSFGQGTYNEQFF. The DNA for the CDR3 is TGCGCCAGCAGCTTCGGACAGGGGACCTACAATGAGCAGTTCTTC.

The chain is built from TRBV11-2 and TRBJ1-6, with D perhaps TRBD1 (5 bases). In germline, CDR1 is SGHAT, CDR2 FQNNGV. Trimming shortened V by 8 bases and J by 4 bases, and 12 bases separated the two germline ends. This CDR3 region has 14 residues. The DNA for the CDR3 is TGTGCCAGCCGGTCGGGGACTTATAATTCACCCCTCCACTTT. Protein product: CASRSGTYNSPLHF.

V and J are TRBV5-1 and TRBJ2-2; TRBD1 agrees at 7 bases. This CDR3 spans 15 amino acids. Germline V CDR1 and CDR2: SGHRS, YFSETQ. V shed 6 bases and J 1 base; nucleotides not matched to a gene: 6. The CDR3 here is CASTKQGMNTGELFF. The CDR3 DNA sequence: TGCGCCAGCACCAAACAGGGGATGAACACCGGGGAGCTGTTTTTT.

This sequence joins TRBV5-1 and TRBJ2-1; D is unresolved. Germline V gives CDR1 SGHRS, CDR2 YFSETQ. The CDR3 has 15 residues. The V end lost 4 bases, the J end lost 0 bases, and 11 bases lay between the germline ends. The CDR3 sequence: CASSADAGSYNEQFF. The CDR3 DNA reads as TGCGCCAGCAGCGCCGACGCAGGCTCCTACAATGAGCAGTTCTTC.